This T cell receptor beta chain was recovered during a study of PD-1 blockade in mismatch repair-deficient tumors. Germline assignment: CDR1 SGHDN and CDR2 FVKESK. J gave up 6 bases and V 4 bases, and 13 bases lay outside the gene matches. This CDR3 is built from 16 residues. The method was immunoSEQ multiplex PCR; TCRdb's version includes in-frame clones alone and lacks a portion of them. The sample shows 70,000 to 95,000 clones, approximately 80% of them seen only once. The chain employs TRBV14 and TRBJ2-5, with 8 bases identical to TRBD2. The origin of this receptor is an adult with mismatch repair-deficient cancer. The material sequenced was peripheral blood, taken 44 weeks after starting pembrolizumab. The CDR3 sequence: CASSPRWERGWKTQYF. The CDR3, as DNA: TGTGCCAGCAGCCCGAGGTGGGAGCGGGGGTGGAAGACCCAGTACTTC.